This T cell receptor (beta chain) was obtained from a study of radiotherapy plus CTLA-4 blockade in lung cancer listed by TCRdb under 2018. Broadly, across the study: Among enrolled patients, 15% to 20% had an objective response and 30% to 35% reached disease control. Beyond this particular receptor, the publication reports: Increased serum interferon-beta after radiation, together with early dynamic changes in blood T cell clones, were reported to be the strongest predictors of response. After treatment with radiotherapy and ipilimumab, TCR clones that came from tumors expanded in the peripheral blood.

The study tested focal radiation therapy combined with CTLA-4 blockade (ipilimumab) in patients with chemo-refractory metastatic non-small-cell lung cancer. The library was obtained by the immunoSEQ multiplex PCR assay. The table comes from immuneACCESS by way of TCRdb, which keeps in-frame sequences with V and J called. Part of the clones is missing from these tables; in studies checked, under half for an unresolved V gene and the rest for unknown reasons. The table for this sample lists under 35,000 clones; 60% to 75% of them were counted only once. The top ten constitute 4% to 5.5% of the sample. This clone was detected a few times. Its specific antigen is unknown. No clone much larger than this one lies a single base away; base qualities are absent. The material sequenced was peripheral blood, taken from a patient treated with radiotherapy plus ipilimumab. The clonotype comes from a human donor with non-small cell lung cancer whose response to radiotherapy plus ipilimumab could not be evaluated.

The CDR3 region: CASSLATGELFF. The DNA sequence is TGTGCCAGCAGTTTGGCCACCGGGGAGCTGTTTTTT. The rearranged chain carries TRBV28 and TRBJ2-2, with the D gene not clear enough to name. The CDR3, cysteine through phenylalanine, is 12 amino acids long. Only the CDR3 portion is preserved as DNA: 36 bases, with reading frame beginning at the first base. From the germline V gene, CDR1 is MDHEN and CDR2 is SYDVKM. Deletion took 3 bases off V and 4 bases off J, with a span of 3 bases between the germline ends.